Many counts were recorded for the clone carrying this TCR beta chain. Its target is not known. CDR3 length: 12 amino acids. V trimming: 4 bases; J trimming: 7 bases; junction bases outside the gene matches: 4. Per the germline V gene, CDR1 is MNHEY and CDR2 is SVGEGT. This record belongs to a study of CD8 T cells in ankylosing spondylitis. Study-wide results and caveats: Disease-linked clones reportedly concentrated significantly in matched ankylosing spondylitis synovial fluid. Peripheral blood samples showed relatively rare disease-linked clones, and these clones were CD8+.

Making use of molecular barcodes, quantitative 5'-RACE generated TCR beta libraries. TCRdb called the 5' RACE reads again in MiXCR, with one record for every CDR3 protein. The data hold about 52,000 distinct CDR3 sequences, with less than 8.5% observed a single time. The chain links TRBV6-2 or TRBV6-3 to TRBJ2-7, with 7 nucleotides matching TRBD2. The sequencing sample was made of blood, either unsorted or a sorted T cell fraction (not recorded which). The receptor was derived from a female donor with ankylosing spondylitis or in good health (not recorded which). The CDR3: CASSSTGGEQYF. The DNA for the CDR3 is TGTGCCAGCAGTTCCACGGGGGGAGAGCAGTACTTC.